This entry is about one TCR beta chain. The antigen is unknown. The V end lost 5 bases, the J end lost 6 bases, and 11 bases lay between the germline ends. This CDR3 region has 13 residues. The data originate from a study of T cells in Graves' hyperthyroidism and ophthalmopathy. Findings and caveats of the study: Before onset, ophthalmopathy was predicted by the model a median roughly 6.4 months earlier.

Clinical symptoms, serum thyroxine, TRAb, thyroid ultrasound and orbital computed tomography informed diagnoses. TCR beta CDR3 sequences were amplified from RNA transcripts. In the first-round RT-PCR of the TCR CDR3, the HTBI primer set was used. Using its own MiXCR run on the multiplex PCR reads, TCRdb lists one record per CDR3 protein. This sample has approximately 640,000 distinct CDR3 sequences, with 45% found just once. The sequencing sample was made of peripheral blood or thyroid tissue (not recorded which). The chain has TRBV12-3 or TRBV12-4 and TRBJ1-5; weak D call: TRBD1 (5 bases). This TCR derives from an adult man with Graves' disease, either hyperthyroidism or ophthalmopathy (not recorded which). CDR3 sequence reads: CASSPGHSQPQHF. CDR3 coding DNA: TGTGCCAGCAGTCCCGGACACAGTCAGCCCCAGCATTTT.